The entry that follows covers one T cell receptor beta chain sequence. What it binds is unknown. The germline gives CDR1 MNHEY, CDR2 SMNVEV (reference sequence). V was trimmed by 0 bases and J by 4 bases, leaving 7 bases between them. There are 13 residues in the CDR3. The sample originates from a study of STAT3 mutations in large granular lymphocyte leukemia. General study results and limits: In T-cell large granular lymphocyte leukemia, about half of patients showed multiple immunodominant subclonotypes.

The method was immunoSEQ multiplex PCR; TCRdb's version includes in-frame clones alone and lacks a portion of them. The sample carries tens of thousands of clones, around 86% recorded once. Sequenced input: peripheral blood mononuclear cells. V usage is TRBV27 and J usage is TRBJ2-7, with D unresolved. The source of this sequence is a man in his sixties with T-cell large granular lymphocyte leukemia. Some clones in this sample may be carry-over from other donors' samples. The CDR3 loop reads CASSLSTSYEQYF. The CDR3 nucleotides read TGTGCCAGCAGTTTATCGACAAGTTACGAGCAGTACTTC.